The T cell receptor beta chain described here comes from a study of shared clonotypes between healthy human individuals. Genomic DNA of each subset was evenly split across several immunoSEQ plates. Per the original data handling: Junction-only sequences without quality scores were provided by ImmunoSEQ, so filtering was different. Generated by immunoSEQ multiplex PCR, the TCRdb table keeps only in-frame clones and is missing some. The D gene and trimming were derived from the DNA, and the V and J assignments and clone size from that table. The table has 1.5 million to 2.5 million clones, about 95% seen once. As to this clone: What it recognizes is unknown.

Broader study findings: Researchers sampled only blood; tissue repertoires likely differ. Naive CD4 clonotype sharing across several donors was 4.5% to 6%.

The V end was cut by 2 bases, the J end by 5 bases, with 16 bases between. There are 16 residues in the CDR3. Germline V gene sequence: CDR1 MDHEN, CDR2 SYDVKM. Terminally differentiated effector memory CD45RA+ cells were excluded from the naive CD8 cells, which were CD45RO-negative and positively selected for CCR7. The sequencing input was naive CD8+ T cells sorted from blood. The TCR originated in a man aged 18 to 35 in good health. V is TRBV28 and J is TRBJ1-5; no clear D. This chain's CDR3 is CASSLGLGFGDQPQHF. The CDR3 nucleotides are TGTGCCAGCAGTTTAGGGCTGGGGTTCGGTGATCAGCCCCAGCATTTT.